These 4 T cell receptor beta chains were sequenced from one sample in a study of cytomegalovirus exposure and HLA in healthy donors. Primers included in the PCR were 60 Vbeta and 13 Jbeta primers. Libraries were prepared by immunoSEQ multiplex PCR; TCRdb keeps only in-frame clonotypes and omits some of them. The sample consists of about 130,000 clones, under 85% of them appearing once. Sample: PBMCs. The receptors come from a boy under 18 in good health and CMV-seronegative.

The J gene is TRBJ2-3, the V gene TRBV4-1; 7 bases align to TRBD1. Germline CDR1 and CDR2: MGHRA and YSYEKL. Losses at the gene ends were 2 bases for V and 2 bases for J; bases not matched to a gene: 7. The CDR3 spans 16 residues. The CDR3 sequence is CASSQNTGTDTDTQYF. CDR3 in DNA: TGCGCCAGCAGCCAAAACACCGGGACAGACACAGATACGCAGTATTTT.

This CDR3 is CASGRGTGVDNEQFF. The CDR3 DNA follows: TGCGCCAGCGGGAGGGGGACAGGGGTTGATAATGAGCAGTTCTTC. The rearrangement uses TRBV4-3 and TRBJ2-1, with 10 bases identical to TRBD1. The germline gives CDR1 LGHNA, CDR2 YSLEER. CDR3 length: 15 residues. J was trimmed by 7 bases and V by 8 bases; bases with no gene match: 11.

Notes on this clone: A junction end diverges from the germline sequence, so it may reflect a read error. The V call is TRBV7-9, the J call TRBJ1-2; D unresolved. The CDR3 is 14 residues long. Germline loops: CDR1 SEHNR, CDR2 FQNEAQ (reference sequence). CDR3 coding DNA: TGTTCCAGCAGCCTAGCGGACTGGCCTGGGGGCTACACCTTC. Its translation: CSSSLADWPGGYTF.

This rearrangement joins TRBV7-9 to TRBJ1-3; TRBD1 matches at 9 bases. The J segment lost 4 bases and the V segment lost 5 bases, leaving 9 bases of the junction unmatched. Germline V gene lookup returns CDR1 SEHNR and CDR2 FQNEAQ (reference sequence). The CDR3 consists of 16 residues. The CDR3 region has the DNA TGTGCCAGCAGCCTACACAGGGGGCTTGTCGGAAACACCATATATTTT. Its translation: CASSLHRGLVGNTIYF.